The present T cell receptor (beta chain) was sequenced within a study of blood T cells in healthy people across ages. Caucasian, healthy and from Russia, the donors were aged between roughly 6 and 95. As to this clonotype: Its antigen is currently unknown.

CDR3 length: 14 residues. Germline V gene lookup returns CDR1 DFQATT and CDR2 SNEGSKA (reference sequence). The V and J ends lost 4 bases and 6 bases, in that order; junction bases with no gene match: 9. A second PCR of roughly 7 to 11 cycles used a sample-barcoded 5' primer and a J-beta primer mix. MiXCR, applied by TCRdb to the 5' RACE reads, yields one record per CDR3 protein. The sample records 910,000 or so distinct CDR3 sequences, 45% to 60% being singletons. Broader study findings: The study regarded diversity estimates from one million T cells as underestimates.

The rearrangement uses TRBV20-1 and TRBJ1-5, with TRBD1 identical over 7 bases. This TCR was recovered from a woman between 55 and 75 years old in good health. The sequenced sample consisted of blood. Written as DNA, the CDR3 is TGCAGTGCTAAGAAAGACAGGGTCGGTCAGCCCCAGCATTTT. Protein sequence: CSAKKDRVGQPQHF.